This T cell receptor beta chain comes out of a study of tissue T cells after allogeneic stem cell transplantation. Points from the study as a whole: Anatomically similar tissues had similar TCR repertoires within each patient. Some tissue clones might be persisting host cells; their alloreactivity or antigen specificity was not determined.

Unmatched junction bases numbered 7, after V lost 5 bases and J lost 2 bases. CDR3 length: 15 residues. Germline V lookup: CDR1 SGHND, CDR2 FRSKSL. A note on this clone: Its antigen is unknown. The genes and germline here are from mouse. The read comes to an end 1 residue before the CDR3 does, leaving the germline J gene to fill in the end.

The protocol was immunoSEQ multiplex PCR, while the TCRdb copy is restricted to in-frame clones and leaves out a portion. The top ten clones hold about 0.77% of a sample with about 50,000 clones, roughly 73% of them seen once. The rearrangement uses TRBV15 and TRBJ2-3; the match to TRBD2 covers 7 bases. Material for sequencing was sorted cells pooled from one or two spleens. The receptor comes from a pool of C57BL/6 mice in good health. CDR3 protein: CASSPRLGDAETLYF. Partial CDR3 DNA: TGTGCCAGCAGTCCCCGACTGGGCGATGCAGAAACGCTGTAT.